This T cell receptor (beta chain) stems from a study of T cells in Graves' hyperthyroidism and ophthalmopathy. Template material for amplifying TCR beta CDR3 regions consisted of RNA transcripts. The HTBI primer set served for first-round RT-PCR of the TCR CDR3. Each CDR3 protein is one row after TCRdb ran MiXCR on the multiplex PCR reads. The table includes about 610,000 distinct CDR3 sequences, about 16% detected once. This clonotype was found once. Trimming left V 6 bases short and J 5 bases short, with 21 bases between. The germline gives CDR1 DFQATT, CDR2 SNEGSKA (reference sequence). This CDR3 has 15 residues.

This chain links TRBV20-1 with TRBJ2-3; D possibly corresponds to TRBD2 (6 bases). What was sequenced was blood. This sequence was found in a middle-aged woman with Graves' ophthalmopathy. The CDR3 bases are TGCAGTGCCGCCCCTCAGGCTAGCGCCATAGATACGCAGTATTTT. Translating gives CSAAPQASAIDTQYF.